These 22 T cell receptor beta chains were sequenced from one sample in a study of Tregs in tolerant kidney transplant recipients. TCRdb's table, derived via immunoSEQ multiplex PCR, lists solely in-frame clones and lacks some. Its table lists 50,000 to 65,000 clones. The source was CD4+ T cells from blood, collected before the transplant. All receptors derive from a human donor who received a combined kidney and bone marrow transplant.

With regard to this clone: The CDR3 end falls 3 residues outside the read, so it is completed with the germline J gene. This chain uses TRBV19 with TRBJ1-1; 7 bases are shared with TRBD1. Germline V CDR1 and CDR2: LNHDA, SQIVND (reference sequence). J was trimmed by 0 bases and V by 5 bases; bases with no gene match: 6. The CDR3 is 15 amino acids. The chain's CDR3 is CASSFETGMNTEAFF. The CDR3 DNA, read in part, is TGTGCCAGTAGTTTCGAGACAGGGATGAACACTGAA. The full variable domain, with the rest looked up from reference TRBV19 and TRBJ1-1, is DGGITQSPKYLFRKEGQNVTLSCEQNLNHDAMYWYRQDPGQGLRLIYYSQIVNDFQKGDIAEGYSVSREKKESFPLTVTSAQKNPTAFYLCASSFETGMNTEAFFGQGTRLTVV.

A note on this clone: Read coverage stops 3 residues before the CDR3 terminus; the germline J gene supplies the remainder. This rearrangement joins TRBV6-2 or TRBV6-3 to TRBJ1-4, with D possibly being TRBD1 (6 bases). The CDR3 length is 16 residues. Germline lookup yields CDR1 MNHEY and CDR2 SVGEGT. V shed 4 bases and J shed 2 bases, with 14 bases lying between them. The part of the CDR3 DNA that was read is TGTGCCAGCAGTTCCAACGCGGGGGCGACTAATGAAAAA. This sequence encodes CASSSNAGATNEK. The entire CDR3 reads CASSSNAGATNEKLFF.

As to this clone: Read data end 3 residues before the CDR3 end; the end is taken from the germline J gene. The genes are TRBV20-1 and TRBJ1-1, with D hard to call. The V end was cut by 3 bases, the J end by 1 base, with 6 bases between. CDR1 is DFQATT, CDR2 SNEGSKA, per germline (reference sequence). The CDR3 is 12 amino acids. The CDR3 here is CSARPRNTEAFF. The covered CDR3 bases are TGCAGTGCTAGGCCCAGGAACACTGAA.

As regards this clone: Coverage ceases 3 residues before the CDR3 finishes, and the germline J gene fills in the end. The chain is built from TRBV5-6 and TRBJ1-1; no clear D gene. Germline CDR1 reads SGHDT; CDR2 reads YYEEEE. Trimming stripped 0 bases from V and 4 bases from J, with 10 bases between. The CDR3 has 14 amino acids. The CDR3 bases that were read are TGTGCCAGCAGCTTGGGCAGCGAAATCACTGAA. Translation gives CASSLGSEITE. The whole CDR3 protein reads CASSLGSEITEAFF.

This CDR3 is CAWSVLNSDYEQYF. The sequenced part of the CDR3 DNA is TGTGCCTGGAGTGTACTAAACTCGGACTACGAG. The rearrangement links TRBV30 to TRBJ2-7; D not resolved. The read stops 3 residues short of the end of the CDR3; the missing end is completed from the germline J gene. The CDR3 extends over 14 amino acids. Germline CDR1 reads GTSNPN; CDR2 reads SVGIG (reference sequence). Trimming left V 0 bases short and J 3 bases short, with 12 bases between.

Concerning this clone: One end of the junction is discordant with germline, which a read error may explain. The read stops 3 residues short of the end of the CDR3; the missing end is completed from the germline J gene. The chain combines TRBV4-2 with TRBJ2-7; a possible D gene is TRBD1 (5 bases). The CDR3 is made up of 15 amino acids. Germline V gene sequence: CDR1 LGHNA, CDR2 YNFKEQ. CDR3 region: CASSQDPLGEGEQYF. The DNA read from the CDR3 is TGCGCCAGCAGCCAAGACCCCCTAGGGGAAGGCGAG.

CDR3 sequence reads: CASSLASPHTGDEQYF. CDR3 bases read: TGTGCCAGCTCACTAGCCTCACCTCATACGGGGGACGAG. The chain joins TRBV18 to TRBJ2-7, with D possibly matching TRBD2 (6 bases). The read gets to within 3 residues of the CDR3 end, and the germline J gene fills in the rest. V was clipped by 4 bases and J by 5 bases, with 21 bases between them. This CDR3 is 16 amino acids long. Germline assignment: CDR1 KGHSH and CDR2 LQKENI.

As for this clone: The read gets to within 3 residues of the CDR3 end, and the germline J gene fills in the rest. The V and J genes are TRBV6-2 or TRBV6-3 and TRBJ2-3; D possibly corresponds to TRBD2 (6 bases). The germline CDR1 and CDR2 sequences are MNHEY and SVGEGT. V dropped 7 bases and J dropped 0 bases, with 17 bases sitting between them. This CDR3 contains 16 residues. The part of the CDR3 DNA that was read is TGTGCCAGCACCCTAACCCTAGCGATTAGCACAGATACG. Protein sequence: CASTLTLAISTDT. The CDR3 reads in full as CASTLTLAISTDTQYF.

About this clone itself: The CDR3 end is not reached by the read, which stops 3 residues before it; the germline J gene fills it in. V is TRBV19 and J is TRBJ1-2; D gene unclear. The CDR3 totals 12 residues. Germline V gives CDR1 LNHDA, CDR2 SQIVND (reference sequence). Trimming removed 2 bases from V and 7 bases from J, with 8 bases in between. The CDR3 bases that were read are TGTGCCAGTAGTATATTGGCCTCTGGC. Translating it yields CASSILASG. The CDR3 in its entirety is CASSILASGYTF.

Note on this clone: The read comes to an end 3 residues before the CDR3 does, leaving the germline J gene to fill in the end. The genes are TRBV5-1 and TRBJ1-2; the D gene is possibly TRBD1 (6 bases). The V gene lost 1 base and the J gene lost 5 bases, with 12 bases spanning the gap. Germline V CDR1 and CDR2: SGHRS, YFSETQ. There are 14 residues in the CDR3. The CDR3 protein is CASSLFQTGYGYTF. The part of the CDR3 DNA that was read is TGCGCCAGCAGCTTGTTTCAAACAGGGTATGGC.

As to this clone: The read ends 3 residues shy of where the CDR3 ends; the end is completed using the germline J gene. The chain joins TRBV5-1 to TRBJ2-4, with 9 bases aligning to TRBD1. Germline CDR1 reads SGHRS; CDR2 reads YFSETQ. V gave up 0 bases and J gave up 0 bases; unmatched junction bases: 4. This CDR3 spans 17 amino acids. This CDR3 is CASSLGGTGLAKNIQYF. The CDR3 bases that were read are TGCGCCAGCAGCTTGGGAGGGACAGGGCTAGCCAAAAACATT.

About this clone itself: With the read ending 3 residues before the CDR3 end, the germline J gene is used to fill in that end. This chain links TRBV19 with TRBJ2-1; 7 positions agree with TRBD1. V gave up 3 bases and J gave up 8 bases; unmatched junction bases: 4. The CDR3 is made up of 13 amino acids. Germline V gene sequence: CDR1 LNHDA, CDR2 SQIVND (reference sequence). The CDR3 bases that were read are TGTGCCAGTAGTATTTGGGGACAGTATGAG. It yields the protein CASSIWGQYE. The whole CDR3 reads CASSIWGQYEQFF.

With regard to this clone: The CDR3 end falls 3 residues outside the read, so it is completed with the germline J gene. The chain combines TRBV20-1 with TRBJ1-1; D might be TRBD1 (5 bases). V was trimmed by 4 bases and J by 4 bases, leaving 13 bases between them. The CDR3 has 13 amino acids. From germline, CDR1 is DFQATT and CDR2 SNEGSKA (reference sequence). Incomplete CDR3 DNA: TGCAGTGCTATGCCCGCGGGGACCACTGAA. Translation: CSAMPAGTTE. The CDR3, in full, reads CSAMPAGTTEAFF.

On this clone: The CDR3 goes on 3 residues after the read ends, and that part is filled in from the germline J gene. The J gene is TRBJ1-2, the V gene TRBV6-2 or TRBV6-3; D possibly corresponds to TRBD1 (6 bases). This CDR3 spans 16 amino acids. Germline CDR1 and CDR2: MNHEY and SVGEGT. V lost 6 bases and J lost 2, with 19 bases in between. Partial CDR3 DNA: TGTGCCAGCAGCCCTGGGGGACAAGCCTTGAACTATGGC. This codes for CASSPGGQALNYG. The CDR3, in full, reads CASSPGGQALNYGYTF.

A word on this clone: The CDR3 end lies 3 residues beyond the end of the read and is filled in from the germline J gene. V and J are TRBV18 and TRBJ2-3; possible D gene TRBD2, 6 bases. The V gene's germline CDR1 is KGHSH and CDR2 LQKENI. CDR3 length equals 15 residues. Trimming stripped 1 base from V and 2 bases from J, with 10 bases between. The CDR3 DNA, read in part, is TGTGCCAGCTCACCACGACTAGTTATCACAGATACG. Translated, it gives CASSPRLVITDT. The entire CDR3 protein is CASSPRLVITDTQYF.

Concerning this clone itself: The read gets to within 3 residues of the CDR3 end, and the germline J gene fills in the rest. This chain connects TRBV18 to TRBJ1-1; TRBD1 is a possible D gene (5 bases). The V end lost 2 bases, the J end lost 2 bases, and 12 bases lay between the germline ends. This CDR3 is built from 15 residues. Germline CDR1 and CDR2: KGHSH and LQKENI. The CDR3 here is CASSPSRQINTEAFF. The part of the CDR3 DNA that was read is TGTGCCAGCTCACCATCTAGACAGATCAACACTGAA.

As for this clone: The sequenced fragment ends 3 residues before the CDR3 boundary, so the rest is inferred from the germline J gene. The gene calls are TRBV2 and TRBJ1-3; D gene uncertain. The CDR3 totals 15 residues. Germline values: CDR1 SNHLY, CDR2 FYNNEI. Trimming shortened V by 6 bases and J by 3 bases, and 15 bases separated the two germline ends. The sequenced CDR3 bases are TGTGCCAGCAGGCCTGACTCGGCTGGTGGAAACACC. Translating it yields CASRPDSAGGNT. The whole CDR3 reads CASRPDSAGGNTIYF.

As for this clone: The CDR3 end lies 3 residues beyond the end of the read and is filled in from the germline J gene. V is TRBV7-9 and J is TRBJ1-6; D might be TRBD1 (6 bases). The ends were cut back, 5 bases at V and 9 bases at J, with 14 bases in the middle. Germline CDR1 and CDR2: SEHNR and FQNEAQ (reference sequence). There are 14 residues in the CDR3. CDR3 loop: CASSPKGVGSPLHF. The sequenced part of the CDR3 DNA is TGTGCCAGCAGCCCGAAGGGGGTAGGTTCACCC.

With respect to this clone: The read is 3 residues too short to cover the CDR3 end, so that end is filled in from the germline J gene. The chain combines TRBV6-2 or TRBV6-3 with TRBJ1-5; 8 nucleotides agree with TRBD1. CDR1 is MNHEY and CDR2 is SVGEGT in the germline V gene. This CDR3 spans 14 amino acids. V shed 4 bases, J shed 4 bases, and the junction held 3 bases outside the gene matches. CDR3 in amino acids: CASSLDRANQPQHF. The sequenced CDR3 bases are TGTGCCAGCAGTTTGGACAGGGCTAATCAGCCC.

Turning to this clone: The read ends 3 residues early relative to the CDR3; the germline J gene fills the gap. The rearrangement uses TRBV7-2 and TRBJ1-6, with 7 bases that match TRBD1. The CDR3 extends over 15 amino acids. The trim removed 3 bases at V and 10 bases at J, leaving 9 bases unmatched. From germline, CDR1 is SGHTA and CDR2 FQGNSA. CDR3 region: CASSLASTGDSPLHF. The covered CDR3 bases are TGTGCCAGCAGCTTGGCATCAACAGGGGACTCACCC.

Of note for this clone: The read gets to within 3 residues of the CDR3 end, and the germline J gene fills in the rest. The chain employs TRBV7-2 and TRBJ2-3, with 10 bases fitting TRBD2. After removal of 5 bases from V and 5 bases from J, the junction contained 4 bases not matched to a gene. Germline loops: CDR1 SGHTA, CDR2 FQGNSA. The CDR3 length is 14 residues. The CDR3 region is CASSLRTSGDTQYF. The sequenced CDR3 bases are TGTGCCAGCAGCCTAAGGACTAGCGGAGATACG.

Partial CDR3 DNA: TGTGCCAGCAGCTTTTCAGGGCGCACTGAA. It yields the protein CASSFSGRTE. The entire CDR3 sequence reads CASSFSGRTEAFF. V is TRBV7-2 and J is TRBJ1-1, with D maybe TRBD1 (5 bases). Sequencing ends 3 residues short of the CDR3 end; the germline J gene provides the rest. Germline V CDR1 and CDR2: SGHTA, FQGNSA. The germline V and J ends were trimmed by 3 bases and 4 bases, with 9 bases remaining between them. This CDR3 is built from 13 residues.